This T cell receptor beta chain was recovered during a study of low-dose radiotherapy and immunotherapy resistance in tumors. Study-wide context: Cohort 2, a group dosed every two weeks at 1 Gy per fraction, received 13 Gy in total over 26 weeks. Patients were treated with intravenous nivolumab at 240 mg every two weeks and were also dosed with ipilimumab at 1 mg/kg every six weeks. Intravenous cyclophosphamide at 200 mg/m2 preceded radiation and immunotherapy by one day, every two weeks.

Time point of the sample: after trial treatment. Treatment of the sample: LDRT plus nivolumab, ipilimumab, low-dose cyclophosphamide and aspirin (RACIN trial). The V gene lost 5 bases and the J gene lost 4 bases, with 18 bases spanning the gap. The CDR3 has 16 amino acids. In germline, CDR1 is KGHSY, CDR2 FQNENV. Covering alpha and beta chains, TRAV- and TRBV-specific primers were used for the first-strand cDNA. The authors ran 20 PCR cycles to amplify TCRs with a constant-region primer and V-primer adapter. In vitro transcription served to amplify the isolated mRNA. TCRdb fed the reads into MiXCR, producing one record per CDR3 protein. Of roughly 95,000 distinct CDR3 sequences in the sample, more than 20% were seen once. This clonotype came up many times.

This specimen was PBMCs, taken after low-dose radiotherapy plus immunotherapy. This TCR derives from a female donor with ovarian cancer. The V call is TRBV16, the J call TRBJ2-1, with a weak D call TRBD1 (6 bases). The CDR3: CASSARQGRWYNEQFF. As DNA, the CDR3 is TGTGCCAGCAGCGCCCGTCAGGGGCGTTGGTACAATGAGCAGTTCTTC.